These T cell receptor beta chains were read from a single sample in a study of spatial heterogeneity in lung cancer. MiXCR, run by TCRdb on the 5' RACE reads, gives a single entry per CDR3 protein. The sample lists some 50,000 distinct CDR3 sequences, about 7.6% seen once, with about an eighth in the top ten. The sequencing here drew on PBMCs, taken at surgery. All receptors come from a female donor with early-stage non-small cell lung cancer. The CDR3 runs from the conserved cysteine through the conserved F or W. D genes are given only for firm matches. Only part of the rows carry a size: once, few, many, or a class if the clone is expanded.

J	size	V	D	CDR3	DNA
TRBJ1-1	.	TRBV3-1	.	CASSPTRGMNTEAFF	TGTGCCAGCAGCCCCACTCGGGGCATGAACACTGAAGCTTTCTTT
TRBJ2-1	.	TRBV20-1	.	CSARPDTYNEQFF	TGCAGTGCTAGACCGGATACCTACAATGAGCAGTTCTTC
TRBJ2-1	many	TRBV12-3/TRBV12-4	.	CASSRDGLSYNEQFF	TGTGCCAGCAGCCGGGACGGCCTATCCTACAATGAGCAGTTCTTC
TRBJ2-3	many	TRBV6-4	TRBD2	CASSIGGGASTQYF	TGTGCCAGCAGTATCGGCGGGGGGGCCAGTACGCAGTATTTT
TRBJ2-7	.	TRBV7-3	TRBD2	CASSLIAGGSYEQYF	TGTGCCAGCAGCTTAATAGCGGGGGGCTCCTACGAGCAGTACTTC
TRBJ2-1	few	TRBV6-2/TRBV6-3	.	CASSYPIRGWYNEQFF	TGTGCCAGCAGTTACCCTATTCGGGGGTGGTACAATGAGCAGTTCTTC
TRBJ1-5	few	TRBV10-2	TRBD1	CASSESGRGSNQPQHF	TGCGCCAGCAGTGAGTCTGGCAGGGGGAGCAATCAGCCCCAGCATTTT
TRBJ2-7	.	TRBV5-1	TRBD1	CASSRGLGNEQYF	TGCGCCAGCAGTAGGGGGCTCGGGAACGAGCAGTACTTC
TRBJ2-7	few	TRBV6-5	TRBD2	CASRTRTSGGAGEQYF	TGTGCCAGCAGGACACGGACTAGCGGGGGGGCCGGCGAGCAGTACTTC
TRBJ2-3	.	TRBV9	TRBD2	CASSSGGADTQYF	TGTGCCAGTTCTAGCGGGGGGGCAGATACGCAGTATTTT
TRBJ2-1	many	TRBV5-4	TRBD2	CASSSPTGGYNEQFF	TGTGCCAGCAGCTCTCCCACGGGGGGTTACAATGAGCAGTTCTTC
TRBJ1-3	.	TRBV11-2	.	CASSQYSSGNTIYF	TGTGCCAGCAGCCAATACAGCTCTGGAAACACCATATATTTT
TRBJ1-2	few	TRBV5-1	.	CASSLGGGVNGYTF	TGCGCCAGCAGCTTGGGAGGGGGAGTAAATGGCTACACCTTC
TRBJ1-3	.	TRBV28	.	CASSLRFSGNTIYF	TGTGCCAGCAGCCTCAGATTCTCTGGAAACACCATATATTTT
TRBJ1-5	.	TRBV6-2/TRBV6-3	TRBD1	CASKQGMHQPQHF	TGTGCCAGCAAACAGGGGATGCATCAGCCCCAGCATTTT
TRBJ2-7	many	TRBV4-3	TRBD1	CASSRTTGLMGEQYF	TGCGCCAGCAGCCGCACGACAGGGTTGATGGGCGAGCAGTACTTC
TRBJ1-1	.	TRBV7-8	.	CASSSATGSGNTEAFF	TGTGCCAGCAGCTCCGCGACGGGTTCAGGGAACACTGAAGCTTTCTTT
TRBJ1-2	few	TRBV5-1	.	CASSGDMYGYTF	TGCGCCAGCAGCGGGGACATGTATGGCTACACCTTC
TRBJ1-2	many	TRBV21-1	.	CASSNPGTGNYGYTF	TGTGCCAGCAGCAACCCAGGGACAGGGAACTATGGCTACACCTTC
TRBJ1-3	few	TRBV9	.	CASSVNLGHTIYF	TGTGCCAGCAGCGTAAACCTGGGCCACACCATATATTTT
TRBJ2-5	.	TRBV6-2/TRBV6-3	TRBD2	CASTGGAETQYF	TGTGCCAGCACGGGAGGCGCCGAGACCCAGTACTTC
TRBJ2-7	many	TRBV20-1	TRBD2	CSARDLIAGGYEQYF	TGCAGTGCTAGAGATTTAATAGCGGGGGGTTACGAGCAGTACTTC
TRBJ2-3	many	TRBV20-1	TRBD2	CSARALGLAGVFSSTDTQYF	TGCAGTGCTAGAGCCCTCGGGCTAGCGGGGGTATTTTCTAGCACAGATACGCAGTATTTT
TRBJ2-5	few	TRBV20-1	.	CSASGLLGVETQYF	TGCAGTGCTAGCGGGCTTCTCGGGGTTGAGACCCAGTACTTC
TRBJ1-3	many	TRBV5-6	.	CASSLSRRGRSGNTIYF	TGTGCCAGCAGCTTGTCCAGACGAGGGAGGTCTGGAAACACCATATATTTT
TRBJ1-1	many	TRBV7-9	.	CASSLTPPGIPEAFF	TGTGCCAGCAGCTTGACACCCCCGGGGATACCTGAAGCTTTCTTT
TRBJ1-1	few	TRBV24-1	TRBD1	CATRPGTENTEAFF	TGTGCCACCAGACCCGGGACAGAGAACACTGAAGCTTTCTTT
TRBJ1-1	.	TRBV30	.	CAWSANPPGAFDTEAFF	TGTGCCTGGAGCGCCAACCCCCCGGGAGCCTTTGACACTGAAGCTTTCTTT
TRBJ1-1	.	TRBV5-1	TRBD1	CASSFLLGTGDDGAFF	TGCGCCAGCAGCTTTCTTCTTGGGACAGGGGACGACGGAGCTTTCTTT
TRBJ2-3	many	TRBV7-2	.	CASSLAGAPDTQYF	TGTGCCAGCAGCTTAGCGGGGGCTCCAGATACGCAGTATTTT
TRBJ2-2	few	TRBV5-4	.	CASSQGTLRTGELFF	TGTGCCAGCAGCCAGGGGACTCTTCGGACCGGGGAGCTGTTTTTT
TRBJ2-7	many	TRBV3-1	TRBD1	CASSQTPGTGYTYEQYF	TGTGCCAGCAGCCAAACCCCCGGGACAGGGTATACCTACGAGCAGTACTTC
TRBJ2-2	.	TRBV18	.	CASSPPTVGTGELFF	TGTGCCAGCTCACCCCCGACAGTGGGGACCGGGGAGCTGTTTTTT
TRBJ1-5	.	TRBV7-6	.	CASPFCQPQHF	TGTGCCAGCCCTTTTTGTCAGCCCCAGCATTTT
TRBJ2-3	few	TRBV9	.	CASSVAVGGADTQYF	TGTGCCAGCAGCGTAGCTGTTGGAGGAGCCGATACGCAGTATTTT
TRBJ2-5	few	TRBV28	.	CASSIPGDQETQYF	TGTGCCAGCAGCATCCCGGGTGATCAAGAGACCCAGTACTTC
TRBJ2-1	few	TRBV4-3	TRBD2	CASSQVGGGYNEQFF	TGCGCCAGCAGCCAAGTTGGCGGGGGCTACAATGAGCAGTTCTTC
TRBJ1-2	.	TRBV6-6	TRBD1	CASSYRNTHRTGNGHGYTF	TGTGCCAGCAGTTACCGTAATACTCACAGGACAGGGAACGGACATGGCTACACCTTC
TRBJ2-1	many	TRBV4-1	TRBD1	CASSQDPGQPYNEQFF	TGCGCCAGCAGCCAAGACCCGGGACAGCCCTACAATGAGCAGTTCTTC